Below are 15 T cell receptor beta chains sequenced from a single sample in a study of OX40 agonist ivuxolimab in advanced cancers. Profiling relied on immunoSEQ multiplex PCR, and the TCRdb table lists in-frame clones only, not all of them. The sample lists around 70,000 clones; about 84% were seen once. The specimen comprised CD4+ or CD8+ T cells sorted from blood, sampled in a trial of the OX40 agonist ivuxolimab. These receptor sequences come from an adult with an advanced solid tumor such as melanoma, head and neck, liver or kidney cancer.

This chain uses TRBV14 with TRBJ2-5, with D perhaps being TRBD1 or TRBD2 (5 bases each). The V end lost 2 bases, the J end lost 7 bases, and 14 bases lay between the germline ends. This CDR3 spans 14 amino acids. Germline CDR1 is SGHDN and CDR2 is FVKESK. This CDR3 is CASSQWDGDMTQYF. The CDR3 coding sequence is TGTGCCAGCAGCCAATGGGACGGCGATATGACCCAGTACTTC.

This chain links TRBV7-2 with TRBJ2-3; D gene uncertain. CDR3 length: 14 residues. V shed 4 bases and J shed 3 bases, with 11 bases lying between them. CDR1 and CDR2 from the germline V gene are SGHTA and FQGNSA. The CDR3 loop reads CASSSYLSTDTQYF. The DNA of the CDR3 is TGTGCCAGCAGCTCCTATCTAAGTACAGATACGCAGTATTTT.

This clone was picked up a small number of times. This chain joins TRBV6-5 and TRBJ2-7; D possibly corresponds to TRBD2 (6 bases). The CDR3 is made up of 14 amino acids. Germline CDR1 reads MNHEY; CDR2 reads SVGAGI. Trimming removed 3 bases from V and 0 bases from J, with 9 bases in between. The chain's CDR3 is CASSYVGSSYEQYF. Here the CDR3 DNA reads TGTGCCAGCAGTTATGTCGGGAGCTCCTACGAGCAGTACTTC.

The chain has TRBV27 and TRBJ2-5, with TRBD2 matching 8 bases. This CDR3 is built from 14 residues. The V segment lost 10 bases and the J segment 5 bases; nucleotides outside the gene matches: 12. Germline V gene lookup returns CDR1 MNHEY and CDR2 SMNVEV (reference sequence). The CDR3 sequence is CATRRRGAGETQYF. CDR3 bases: TGTGCCACCCGACGGCGGGGGGCCGGCGAGACCCAGTACTTC.

This clone was counted between two and nine times. J is TRBJ2-2 and V is TRBV7-3; perhaps TRBD2 as D (6 bases). The CDR3 consists of 15 residues. Trimming left V 1 base short and J 4 bases short, with 10 bases between. From germline, CDR1 is SGHTA and CDR2 FQGTGA. The DNA for the CDR3 is TGTGCCAGCAGCTTAATACCTAGCGTCACCGGGGAGCTGTTTTTT. Encoded protein: CASSLIPSVTGELFF. The entire variable domain, with the rest obtained from reference TRBV7-3 and TRBJ2-2, is as follows: GAGVSQTPSNKVTEKGKYVELRCDPISGHTALYWYRQSLGQGPEFLIYFQGTGAADDSGLPNDRFFAVRPEGSVSTLKIQRTERGDSAVYLCASSLIPSVTGELFFGEGSRLTVL.

This chain joins TRBV4-1 and TRBJ2-3; 13 bases agree with TRBD2. Germline assignment: CDR1 MGHRA and CDR2 YSYEKL. The CDR3 totals 18 residues. After removal of 4 bases from V and 2 bases from J, the junction contained 9 bases not matched to a gene. This chain's CDR3 is CASSRPRLAGGYTDTQYF. The CDR3 bases are TGCGCCAGCAGCCGTCCGAGACTAGCGGGGGGCTACACAGATACGCAGTATTTT.

This clone was counted a single time. The chain couples TRBV5-5 to TRBJ2-7; 12 positions match TRBD2. Trimming at V came to 5 bases and at J to 2 bases, leaving 5 bases not matched to a gene. Germline lookup yields CDR1 SGHKS and CDR2 YYEKEE (reference sequence). The CDR3 spans 15 residues. CDR3 DNA: TGTGCCAGCAGTTTCGGACTAGCGGGAACCTACGAGCAGTACTTC. It translates to CASSFGLAGTYEQYF.

The chain has TRBV5-1 and TRBJ1-2, with 9 bases fitting TRBD1. CDR3 length: 13 amino acids. In germline, CDR1 is SGHRS, CDR2 YFSETQ. V shed 4 bases and J 6 bases; nucleotides not matched to a gene: 4. Written as DNA, the CDR3 is TGCGCCAGCAGCCGGGACAGGGAAAATGGCTACACCTTC. It is translated as CASSRDRENGYTF.

The rearrangement uses TRBV4-2 and TRBJ1-5, with unresolved D. Deletions cut 2 bases from V and 5 bases from J, with 13 bases between. Germline CDR1 reads LGHNA; CDR2 reads YNFKEQ. This CDR3 is built from 15 residues. The CDR3 bases are TGTGCCAGCAGCCAAAGGAGGGATCCGGATCAGCCCCAGCATTTT. This sequence encodes CASSQRRDPDQPQHF.

V and J are TRBV7-2 and TRBJ2-7; D gene uncertain. CDR1 SGHTA and CDR2 FQGNSA come from the germline V gene. V dropped 1 base and J dropped 7 bases, with 11 bases sitting between them. The length of the CDR3 is 13 residues. In DNA form, the CDR3 reads TGTGCCAGCAGCTTAGAGGCTGAGAAAGAGCAGTACTTC. Translating gives CASSLEAEKEQYF.

This clone was observed a few times. The gene calls are TRBV19 and TRBJ1-2; no clear D gene. The germline CDR1 and CDR2 sequences are LNHDA and SQIVND (reference sequence). CDR3 length: 13 residues. V lost 5 bases to trimming and J lost 4 bases, with 11 bases between them. The CDR3 nucleotides are TGTGCCAGTAGTCTAGGGCGGAGCTATGGCTACACCTTC. Translation gives CASSLGRSYGYTF.

The chain has TRBV5-1 and TRBJ1-2; no definite D call. The CDR3 runs 14 residues. The V end lost 0 bases, the J end lost 4 bases, and 10 bases lay between the germline ends. Per germline, CDR1 SGHRS and CDR2 YFSETQ. CDR3 loop: CASSLAPGPYGYTF. CDR3 coding DNA: TGCGCCAGCAGCTTGGCTCCGGGTCCCTATGGCTACACCTTC.

The CDR3 DNA reads as TGTGCCAGCAGCTTAGCTAAGGGATTAGCCAAAAACATTCAGTACTTC. This sequence encodes CASSLAKGLAKNIQYF. This chain connects TRBV11-3 to TRBJ2-4; no clear D gene. V dropped 1 base and J dropped 0 bases, with 10 bases sitting between them. This CDR3 has 16 amino acids. Germline-derived CDR1 and CDR2 are SGHNT and YENEEA.

The J gene is TRBJ2-2, the V gene TRBV6-5; D could derive from TRBD1 or TRBD2 (5 bases each). The CDR3 is made up of 14 amino acids. Per the germline V gene, CDR1 is MNHEY and CDR2 is SVGAGI. V was pared by 4 bases and J by 1 base, with 7 bases between. The CDR3 loop is CASSSRGNTGELFF. The CDR3 DNA is TGTGCCAGCAGTTCGAGGGGGAACACCGGGGAGCTGTTTTTT.

This chain connects TRBV7-9 to TRBJ2-1; D is uncertain. Deletions cut 4 bases from V and 9 bases from J, with 7 bases between. The CDR3 has 11 residues. From germline, CDR1 is SEHNR and CDR2 FQNEAQ (reference sequence). This CDR3 is CASSSEREQFF. DNA for the CDR3: TGTGCCAGCAGCTCGGAACGTGAGCAGTTCTTC.